This TCR beta chain was found in a study of beta chain features in type 1 diabetes (dated by TCRdb to 2016 to 2019). With respect to the entire study: Patients and healthy donors did not differ in mean age, gender distribution, total cell number or subset yield. A total of roughly 98,000,000 sorted cells were examined across all samples, and a strong correlation was observed between cell number per subset and RNA yield. In the study, TCRB repertoires of sorted circulating CD4+ T cell subsets from recently diagnosed type 1 diabetes patients were compared with those of matched healthy donors. Regulatory and stem cell-like memory subsets were isolated from only 8 patients and roughly eight healthy donors, whereas naive and central memory subsets came from all 28 donors.

From each donor, a single peripheral blood sample of around 120 mL on average was drawn into heparinised tubes. A BD FACSAria II was used to sort naive, central memory, regulatory and stem cell-like memory CD4+ T cells with a panel that included CD45RO, CCR7, CD25, CD127, CD95 and CD27. A purity above 95% was achieved for all sorted populations. PBMCs were isolated immediately by Lymphoprep density gradient centrifugation and stained directly without culture. Samples were stained and sorted in pairs, with one healthy donor and one patient per experiment, so that batch effects were minimized. The entire amount of isolated RNA was reverse transcribed using the High Capacity cDNA Reverse Transcription Kit, so the sequenced TCRB transcripts were expressed ones. Deep immunoSEQ sequencing was performed on naive, central memory and regulatory T cell samples, with an average of about 3.57 million total reads per sample. Sorted cells were lysed in RLT buffer and RNA was extracted with DNase-treated RNeasy Micro or Mini kits, depending on cell number. To prevent cross-contamination, each cell subset was processed individually, whereas patient and healthy donor samples were processed jointly. TCRB sequences were amplified from cDNA with the immunoSEQ multiplex PCR, producing 87-bp fragments spanning the CDR3 region. Amplicons were sequenced on the Illumina HiSeq platform. The study's processing was this. PCR bias was corrected computationally using synthetic template baselines, and reads within Hamming distance 2 were collapsed, with unmergeable singletons discarded. Reads were aligned against IMGT so that V, D and J genes, CDR3 length and insertions or deletions at six rearrangement sites could be assigned. Clonotype counts were normalized to sorted cell number within each subset before computing true diversity and Gini coefficients with the tcR R package. The overlap coefficient, calculated on TCRB nucleotide sequences, was used to quantify repertoire sharing. As a proxy for the pre-selection repertoire, out-of-frame TCRB sequences from naive cells were analyzed. TCRdb obtained this table from immuneACCESS and retained in-frame rearrangements with V and J assigned. These tables miss some clones; where compared with another copy, unresolved V genes account for less than half of the shortfall, and the remainder is unexplained. For V, J and clone size, that table is used; D and trimming come from the DNA. Recorded for this sample are 200,000 to 300,000 clones; roughly 70% of them occurred a single time. The ten top clones hold around 0.057% of the sample.

This clone appeared a single time. Its binding antigen is unknown. Base qualities are not provided; no much larger clone lies one nucleotide away. Overall results and qualifications from the work: Because small numbers of individuals were included in the HLA sub-analyses, any influence of HLA type on TCRB rearrangement was left unresolved. At VDJ recombination sites, patients with type 1 diabetes made fewer insertions and deleted more nucleotides, a pattern implying thymic rearrangement abnormalities. Shorter templates might have been favored by PCR, but patient and control samples were amplified and corrected together, so both groups would have been affected equally by any skew. Because cDNA rather than genomic DNA was sequenced, highly expressing activated cells could have been over-represented, although no difference in activation and CD3 levels was found between groups. In all four CD4+ subsets, TCRB CDR3 length was moderately but significantly shorter in type 1 diabetes patients. Naive, central memory and regulatory TCRB repertoires appeared to be more alike among patients than among healthy donors.

The receptor was derived from a man younger than 40 in good health. Sequences were obtained from naive CD4+ T cells from blood. The sample's cell subset or site, from its label and the paper: true naive CD4+ T cells.

The DNA is as follows: TGTGCCAGCAGCAAAGCGCTTTCAGAGGACGAGCAGTACTTC. This translates into CASSKALSEDEQYF. In this chain, TRBV21-1 is recombined with TRBJ2-7; TRBD2 is the table's D call, not checked against the DNA. TRBV21-1 is flagged as a pseudogene. The CDR3 starts with the cysteine, ends with the phenylalanine, and has 14 residues. CDR3 DNA is the only sequence kept; it has 42 bases, read in frame from the first base.